This T cell receptor beta chain emerged from a study of cytomegalovirus exposure and HLA in healthy donors. This clone was observed a few times. The antigen remains undetermined. General study findings and limits: Cytomegalovirus status, reportedly, was diagnosed with high specificity and sensitivity by the classifier. A later analysis reportedly found that, within productive TCRs, an Asian-associated ancestry cluster had fewer N-insertions than the mean observed across the approximately 660 donors.

PCR involved 60 Vbeta and 13 Jbeta primers. Method: immunoSEQ multiplex PCR; TCRdb's copy keeps in-frame clones and lacks some. The sample lists 180,000 or so clones, about four fifths occurring once. The J segment lost 5 bases and the V segment lost 5 bases, leaving 8 bases of the junction unmatched. CDR1 GTSNPN and CDR2 SVGIG come from the germline V gene (reference sequence). The CDR3 totals 13 residues. The chain uses TRBV30 and TRBJ2-5; TRBD1 matches at 7 bases. The sample comprised PBMCs. The source of this sequence is a boy between 2 and 10 years old in good health and CMV-seronegative. Written as DNA, the CDR3 is TGTGCCTGGCAGCCTCCCAGGGGGGAGACCCAGTACTTC. Its translation is CAWQPPRGETQYF.